The clone carrying this TCR beta chain was counted between two and nine times. These data come from a study of Graves' ophthalmopathy and Graves' hyperthyroidism. As for the study in general: The blood sample was drawn at first diagnosis and before any treatment.

Pregnant or lactating patients and those with other autoimmune diseases or uncontrolled infections were excluded. It was on clinical symptoms, serum thyroxine, TRAb, thyroid ultrasound and orbital computed tomography that diagnosis relied. The source of the PBMCs was over 8.5 ml of fresh peripheral blood. The V gene's germline CDR1 is KGHDR and CDR2 SFDVKD. The length of the CDR3 is 17 residues. With V trimmed by 3 bases and J by 4 bases, 7 bases remained unmatched. Researchers took RNA transcripts and amplified TCR beta CDR3 regions from them. The library came from an HTBI-primed first-round RT-PCR and a second-round multiplex PCR. One entry per CDR3 protein, called by TCRdb with MiXCR from the multiplex PCR reads. The sample carries about 740,000 distinct CDR3 sequences, roughly 40% recorded once.

This sequence originates from an adult man with Graves' ophthalmopathy. The material sequenced was peripheral blood. This chain links TRBV24-1 with TRBJ2-6, with 8 bases identical to TRBD1. The CDR3 protein is CATSDNGQGTGANVLTF. CDR3 bases: TGTGCCACCAGTGATAATGGACAGGGTACCGGGGCCAACGTCCTGACTTTC.